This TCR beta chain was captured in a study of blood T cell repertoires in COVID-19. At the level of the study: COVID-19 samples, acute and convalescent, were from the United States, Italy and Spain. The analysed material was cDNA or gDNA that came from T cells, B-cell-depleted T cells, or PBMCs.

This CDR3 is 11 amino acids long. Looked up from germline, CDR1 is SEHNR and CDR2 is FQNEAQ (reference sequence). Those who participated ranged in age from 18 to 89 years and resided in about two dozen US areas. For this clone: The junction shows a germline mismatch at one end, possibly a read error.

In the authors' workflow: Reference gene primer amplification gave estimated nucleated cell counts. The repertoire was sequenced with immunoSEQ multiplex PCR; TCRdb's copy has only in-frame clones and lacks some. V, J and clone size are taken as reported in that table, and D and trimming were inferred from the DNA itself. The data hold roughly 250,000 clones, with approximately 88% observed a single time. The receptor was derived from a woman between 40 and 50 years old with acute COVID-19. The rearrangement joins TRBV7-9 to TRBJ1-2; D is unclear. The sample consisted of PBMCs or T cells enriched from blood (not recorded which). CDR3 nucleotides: TGTGCCAGCAGCTTAAGCCTGCAAACCAAGTTC. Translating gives CASSLSLQTKF.